This T cell receptor (beta chain) was captured in a study of cytomegalovirus exposure and HLA in healthy donors. The V gene's germline CDR1 is SNHLY and CDR2 FYNNEI. V lost 4 bases to trimming and J lost 5 bases, with 14 bases between them. The CDR3 spans 14 residues. The primer mix had 60 Vbeta and 13 Jbeta primers. Measured with immunoSEQ multiplex PCR; TCRdb has only the in-frame clones, and not every one. The profile shows more than 100,000 clones, around 65% of them singletons. Broader study findings: Roughly even sequencing depth across donors was the assumption behind the presence/absence analyses. Cytomegalovirus association was listed for around 170 TCR beta chains.

Worth noting for this clone: The antigen is not known.

This rearrangement joins TRBV2 to TRBJ2-5, with D uncertain. Input material: PBMCs. This TCR came from a man between 18 and 35 years old in good health and CMV-seronegative. The CDR3 protein is CASSASLRGETQYF. CDR3 nucleotide sequence: TGTGCCAGCAGTGCCTCCCTGCGAGGTGAGACCCAGTACTTC.